The 30 T cell receptor beta chains presented below share a single source sample, sequenced in a study of blood T cell repertoires in COVID-19. The table came from immunoSEQ multiplex PCR; TCRdb's copy has only in-frame clones and leaves some out. Altogether some 190,000 clones are present, roughly 88% being singletons, with the ten largest covering 6.5% to 7.5%. The sequenced sample consisted of peripheral blood. Receptors were obtained from a man older than 75 with COVID-19, enrolled during active disease.

This chain uses TRBV16 with TRBJ1-5, with a tentative D call TRBD1 (6 bases). The CDR3 consists of 18 residues. The V gene's germline CDR1 is KGHSY and CDR2 FQNENV. Deletions cut 2 bases from V and 0 bases from J, with 17 bases between. This chain's CDR3 is CASSQGTPQGVSNQPQHF. The CDR3 nucleotides are TGTGCCAGCAGCCAAGGGACACCACAAGGGGTTAGCAATCAGCCCCAGCATTTT. The full variable domain, its missing parts supplied by reference TRBV16 and TRBJ1-5, is GEEVAQTPKHLVRGEGQKAKLYCAPIKGHSYVFWYQQVLKNEFKFLISFQNENVFDETGMPKERFSAKCLPNSPCSLEIQATKLEDSAVYFCASSQGTPQGVSNQPQHFGDGTRLSIL.

There are a few counts of this clone. The chain employs TRBV6-5 and TRBJ1-1, with 9 bases fitting TRBD1. V lost 6 bases, J lost 7 bases, and 9 bases stayed unmatched. The CDR3 sequence is 14 residues long. The germline V gene has CDR1 MNHEY and CDR2 SVGAGI. The DNA of the CDR3 is TGTGCCAGCAGGGATATCGACAGGGGGGATGAAGCTTTCTTT. This codes for CASRDIDRGDEAFF.

V and J are TRBV3-1 (or the pseudogene TRBV3-2) and TRBJ2-4; D is possibly TRBD2 (6 bases). The germline V gene encodes CDR1 LGHDT and CDR2 YNNKEL (reference sequence). The CDR3 totals 16 residues. V lost 3 bases to trimming and J lost 0 bases, with 12 bases between them. The CDR3 DNA follows: TGTGCCAGCAGCCAGGAGGGGTGGGTAGCCAAAAACATTCAGTACTTC. It is translated as CASSQEGWVAKNIQYF.

The gene calls are TRBV15 and TRBJ2-7, with D perhaps TRBD2 (7 bases). This CDR3 has 15 amino acids. The germline gives CDR1 LNHNV, CDR2 YYDKDF (reference sequence). Trimming left V 0 bases short and J 0 bases short, with 9 bases between. The CDR3 coding sequence is TGTGCCACCAGCAGAGATGGGGGGGCCTCCTACGAGCAGTACTTC. This sequence encodes CATSRDGGASYEQYF.

The chain couples TRBV10-2 to TRBJ1-1; D ambiguous. V lost 0 bases to trimming and J lost 0 bases, with 5 bases between them. This CDR3 spans 14 amino acids. Germline V CDR1 and CDR2: WSHSY, SAAADI. The CDR3 sequence is CASSESEMNTEAFF. The CDR3 region has the DNA TGCGCCAGCAGTGAGTCCGAGATGAACACTGAAGCTTTCTTT.

The chain has TRBV12-3 or TRBV12-4 and TRBJ1-2; 7 nucleotides line up with TRBD1. This CDR3 spans 13 amino acids. Trimming at V came to 1 base and at J to 7 bases, leaving 3 bases not matched to a gene. The DNA of the CDR3 is TGTGCCAGCAGTTTAGGACAGGGTGGTGGCTACACCTTC. This gives the protein CASSLGQGGGYTF.

The chain has TRBV21-1 and TRBJ1-1. TRBV21-1 is annotated as a pseudogene. There are 15 residues in the CDR3. This CDR3 reads CASSGRLQGGSEAFF. As DNA, the CDR3 is TGTGCCAGCAGCGGCCGCCTCCAGGGAGGAAGTGAAGCTTTCTTT.

The genes are TRBV3-1 (or the pseudogene TRBV3-2) and TRBJ1-1, with D possibly matching TRBD1 (6 bases). This CDR3 spans 14 amino acids. Trimming left V 6 bases short and J 0 bases short, with 11 bases between. The germline V gene encodes CDR1 LGHDT and CDR2 YNNKEL (reference sequence). DNA of the CDR3: TGTGCCAGCAGTTATGGACAGTTGAACACTGAAGCTTTCTTT. Translating it yields CASSYGQLNTEAFF.

This chain joins TRBV6-4 and TRBJ1-3, with a weak D call TRBD1 (6 bases). The V and J ends lost 2 bases and 9 bases respectively, with 8 bases between them. CDR3 length: 12 amino acids. Per germline, CDR1 MRHNA and CDR2 SNTAGT. CDR3 DNA: TGTGCCAGCAGTGACGTACAGGGCACCATATATTTT. Its protein is CASSDVQGTIYF.

This chain joins TRBV12-3 or TRBV12-4 and TRBJ1-1; D might be TRBD1 (6 bases). The CDR3 sequence is 13 residues long. The ends were cut back, 6 bases at V and 2 bases at J, with 10 bases in the middle. CDR3 sequence: CASSLRGNTEAFF. CDR3 DNA: TGTGCCAGCAGCCTCAGGGGCAACACTGAAGCTTTCTTT.

The genes are TRBV2 and TRBJ1-1; TRBD1 matches at 7 bases. The CDR3 consists of 15 residues. CDR1 is SNHLY, CDR2 FYNNEI, per germline. J gave up 5 bases and V 3 bases, and 9 bases lay outside the gene matches. CDR3 loop: CASSEELTGVTEAFF. CDR3 coding DNA: TGTGCCAGCAGTGAGGAACTAACAGGGGTTACTGAAGCTTTCTTT. Full variable domain (rest looked up from reference TRBV2 and TRBJ1-1): EPEVTQTPSHQVTQMGQEVILRCVPISNHLYFYWYRQILGQKVEFLVSFYNNEISEKSEIFDDQFSVERPDGSNFTLKIRSTKLEDSAMYFCASSEELTGVTEAFFGQGTRLTVV.

In its sample, this clone was seen a few times. The chain couples TRBV11-1 to TRBJ2-1, with TRBD1 matching 10 bases. This CDR3 region has 13 residues. Unmatched junction bases numbered 0, after V lost 6 bases and J lost 4 bases. Germline lookup yields CDR1 SGHAT and CDR2 FQDESV (reference sequence). CDR3 region: CASRGQGYNEQFF. The DNA of the CDR3 is TGTGCCAGCAGGGGACAGGGGTACAATGAGCAGTTCTTC. Full variable domain (rest looked up from reference TRBV11-1 and TRBJ2-1): EAEVAQSPRYKITEKSQAVAFWCDPISGHATLYWYRQILGQGPELLVQFQDESVVDDSQLPKDRFSAERLKGVDSTLKIQPAELGDSAMYLCASRGQGYNEQFFGPGTRLTVL.

The V gene is TRBV28, the J gene TRBJ2-3, with D possibly being TRBD1 (6 bases). Trimming removed 7 bases at V and 3 bases at J, with 14 bases between. Germline CDR1 is MDHEN and CDR2 is SYDVKM. The CDR3 contains 14 residues. CDR3 DNA: TGTGCCAGCACAGATCAGGGGAGAACAGATACGCAGTATTTT. This translates into CASTDQGRTDTQYF.

The rearrangement uses TRBV18 and TRBJ2-7; D uncertain. The CDR3 is 15 residues long. The germline CDR1 and CDR2 sequences are KGHSH and LQKENI. V was clipped by 3 bases and J by 3 bases, with 15 bases between them. The CDR3 nucleotides are TGTGCCAGCTCACCGAGTCTGGGCACCTTCTACGAGCAGTACTTC. Encoded protein: CASSPSLGTFYEQYF.

The V gene is TRBV6-5, the J gene TRBJ1-1; TRBD1 might be the D (6 bases). CDR3 length: 15 amino acids. With 1 base removed from V and 7 bases from J, the gap between germline ends came to 16 bases. The germline V gene has CDR1 MNHEY and CDR2 SVGAGI. The CDR3 loop reads CASSYLQGKVNEAFF. DNA for the CDR3: TGTGCCAGCAGTTACTTGCAGGGGAAAGTTAATGAAGCTTTCTTT.

The V gene is TRBV7-9, the J gene TRBJ1-4, with D unresolved. V was clipped by 5 bases and J by 0 bases, with 16 bases between them. CDR3 length: 17 residues. Germline lookup yields CDR1 SEHNR and CDR2 FQNEAQ (reference sequence). In nucleotides, the CDR3 is TGTGCCAGCAGCCCGGCGGGTAGAAAGGCAACTAATGAAAAACTGTTTTTT. Encoded protein: CASSPAGRKATNEKLFF.

The CDR3, as DNA: TGCGCCAGCAGCTCAACAGGGGCGGCCACTGAAGCTTTCTTT. Protein product: CASSSTGAATEAFF. The V and J genes are TRBV5-1 and TRBJ1-1; 7 nucleotides line up with TRBD1. The CDR3 consists of 14 residues. From germline, CDR1 is SGHRS and CDR2 YFSETQ. With 3 bases clipped from V and 4 bases from J, the junction kept 6 bases outside the gene matches.

The J gene is TRBJ1-3, the V gene TRBV2; 7 bases line up with TRBD1. The V and J ends lost 5 bases and 5 bases, in that order; junction bases with no gene match: 9. CDR3 size: 15 residues. The germline gives CDR1 SNHLY, CDR2 FYNNEI. CDR3 in amino acids: CASSRTGTERNTIYF. DNA for the CDR3: TGTGCCAGCAGTCGAACCGGGACAGAGAGAAACACCATATATTTT.

This chain joins TRBV2 and TRBJ1-2, with D hard to call. The CDR3 length is 15 residues. Trimming pared 2 bases from V and 2 bases from J, leaving 12 bases between. The germline V gene encodes CDR1 SNHLY and CDR2 FYNNEI. The chain's CDR3 is CASSEFRGENYGYTF. The CDR3, as DNA: TGTGCCAGCAGTGAATTTCGCGGAGAAAACTATGGCTACACCTTC. The full variable domain, rest sourced from reference TRBV2 and TRBJ1-2, is EPEVTQTPSHQVTQMGQEVILRCVPISNHLYFYWYRQILGQKVEFLVSFYNNEISEKSEIFDDQFSVERPDGSNFTLKIRSTKLEDSAMYFCASSEFRGENYGYTFGSGTRLTVV.

The rearrangement joins TRBV19 to TRBJ1-5, with D possibly matching TRBD1 (5 bases). Germline V CDR1 and CDR2: LNHDA, SQIVND (reference sequence). The CDR3 is 12 residues long. V was shortened by 5 bases and J by 5 bases, with 7 bases between the two germline ends. The CDR3: CASSLRDQPQHF. CDR3 nucleotides: TGTGCCAGTAGTCTCAGGGATCAGCCCCAGCATTTT.

This chain links TRBV6-2 or TRBV6-3 with TRBJ2-3; 10 bases line up with TRBD2. The CDR3 has 18 residues. V shed 0 bases, J shed 2 bases, and the junction held 8 bases outside the gene matches. Per the germline V gene, CDR1 is MNHEY and CDR2 is SVGEGT. CDR3 in amino acids: CASSYSPQLAGITDTQYF. In nucleotides, the CDR3 is TGTGCCAGCAGTTACTCACCTCAACTAGCGGGGATCACAGATACGCAGTATTTT.

V is TRBV5-1 and J is TRBJ1-1; a possible D gene is TRBD1 (6 bases). V lost 0 bases and J 5 bases, leaving 11 bases between the germline ends. There are 14 residues in the CDR3. The germline gives CDR1 SGHRS, CDR2 YFSETQ. CDR3 coding DNA: TGCGCCAGCAGCTTGGAGGGGGTAGGAACTGAAGCTTTCTTT. Encoded protein: CASSLEGVGTEAFF.

This clone was seen more than once but under ten times. The J gene is TRBJ1-1, the V gene TRBV18; 7 bases align to TRBD1. Germline V gives CDR1 KGHSH, CDR2 LQKENI. Germline trimming cut 3 bases from V and 2 bases from J; bases unmatched to any gene: 9. The CDR3 runs 16 residues. CDR3 in amino acids: CASSPRAGGTNTEAFF. Here the CDR3 DNA reads TGTGCCAGCTCACCCCGGGCAGGGGGGACTAACACTGAAGCTTTCTTT.

The V and J genes are TRBV2 and TRBJ1-2; D gene unclear. This CDR3 contains 15 residues. Deletions cut 6 bases from V and 4 bases from J, with 18 bases between. Looked up from germline, CDR1 is SNHLY and CDR2 is FYNNEI. Here the CDR3 reads CASSAGLLNGYGYTF. DNA of the CDR3: TGTGCCAGCAGCGCCGGACTACTTAACGGCTATGGCTACACCTTC.

The V and J genes are TRBV5-1 and TRBJ2-5, with 11 bases identical to TRBD1. Losses at the gene ends were 4 bases for V and 4 bases for J; bases not matched to a gene: 3. Germline V gene sequence: CDR1 SGHRS, CDR2 YFSETQ. This CDR3 is built from 14 residues. This chain's CDR3 is CASSQGQGGETQYF. The CDR3 nucleotides read TGCGCCAGCAGCCAGGGACAGGGGGGAGAGACCCAGTACTTC.

The V gene is TRBV19, the J gene TRBJ1-1; tentatively, D is TRBD1 (5 bases). CDR3 size: 14 residues. Trimming removed 5 bases from V and 7 bases from J, with 17 bases in between. The germline CDR1 and CDR2 sequences are LNHDA and SQIVND (reference sequence). The CDR3 reads CASSPHRDFDEAFF. The CDR3 region has the DNA TGTGCCAGTAGTCCCCATAGGGACTTTGATGAAGCTTTCTTT.

CDR3 protein: CASSEGRHKVGSYGYTF. DNA of the CDR3: TGTGCCAGCAGTGAAGGGCGACACAAGGTCGGCAGCTATGGCTACACCTTC. The gene calls are TRBV2 and TRBJ1-2, with D unclear. CDR3 length equals 17 residues. Germline CDR1 and CDR2: SNHLY and FYNNEI. Trimming removed 1 base from V and 4 bases from J, with 19 bases in between.

The chain couples TRBV11-2 to TRBJ1-6, with D tentatively TRBD1 (5 bases). CDR3 length equals 11 residues. Between the trimmed V and J ends, which lost 5 bases and 10 bases, there was a span of 6 bases. The germline CDR1 and CDR2 sequences are SGHAT and FQNNGV. CDR3 sequence: CASSQGSPLHF. DNA of the CDR3: TGTGCCAGCAGCCAGGGCTCACCCCTCCACTTT.

The V call is TRBV5-4, the J call TRBJ1-2; no clear D. Per germline, CDR1 SGHNT and CDR2 YYREEE (reference sequence). Trimming pared 0 bases from V and 5 bases from J, leaving 11 bases between. The CDR3 extends over 14 amino acids. Here the CDR3 reads CASSLGLIEYGYTF. CDR3 coding DNA: TGTGCCAGCAGCTTGGGGTTAATAGAGTATGGCTACACCTTC.

V is TRBV7-2 and J is TRBJ2-3; D possibly corresponds to TRBD2 (7 bases). Germline V CDR1 and CDR2: SGHTA, FQGNSA. Trimming shortened V by 5 bases and J by 1 base, and 16 bases separated the two germline ends. The CDR3 runs to 16 residues. CDR3 coding DNA: TGTGCCAGCAGCCCTAGTAGGGGGGGCGGCACAGATACGCAGTATTTT. Its protein is CASSPSRGGGTDTQYF. The full variable domain, its missing parts supplied by reference TRBV7-2 and TRBJ2-3, is GAGVSQSPSNKVTEKGKDVELRCDPISGHTALYWYRQSLGQGLEFLIYFQGNSAPDKSGLPSDRFSAERTGGSVSTLTIQRTQQEDSAVYLCASSPSRGGGTDTQYFGPGTRLTVL.